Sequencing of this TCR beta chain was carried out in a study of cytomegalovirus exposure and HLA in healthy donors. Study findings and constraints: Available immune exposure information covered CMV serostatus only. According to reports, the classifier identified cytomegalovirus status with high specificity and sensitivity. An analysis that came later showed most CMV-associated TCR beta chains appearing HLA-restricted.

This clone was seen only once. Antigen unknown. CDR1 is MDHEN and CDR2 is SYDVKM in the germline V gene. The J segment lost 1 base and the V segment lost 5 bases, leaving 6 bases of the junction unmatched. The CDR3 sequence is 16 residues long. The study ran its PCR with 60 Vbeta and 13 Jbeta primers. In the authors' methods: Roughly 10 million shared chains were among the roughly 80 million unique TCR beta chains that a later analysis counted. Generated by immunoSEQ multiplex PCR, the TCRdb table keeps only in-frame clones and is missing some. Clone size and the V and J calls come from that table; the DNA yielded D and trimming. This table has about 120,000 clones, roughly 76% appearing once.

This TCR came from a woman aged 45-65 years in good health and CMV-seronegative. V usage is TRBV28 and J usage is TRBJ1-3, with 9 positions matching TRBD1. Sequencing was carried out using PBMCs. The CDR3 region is CASSSPGQGSGNTIYF. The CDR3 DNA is TGTGCCAGCAGTAGTCCGGGACAGGGATCTGGAAACACCATATATTTT.